The clone carrying this TCR beta chain came up many times. Antigen: not known. The library came from three nested PCR rounds adapted from ARM-PCR protocols. TCRdb redid the calling of the multiplex PCR reads with MiXCR, one entry per CDR3 protein. This sample has 50,000 to 60,000 distinct CDR3 sequences; around three quarters occur once, and the top ten carry around a quarter. The template was RNA from unsorted bulk tissue. This non-tumor lung sample came from over 3 cm beyond the tumor edge. CDR3 size: 13 residues. Germline CDR1 SNHLY, CDR2 FYNNEI. V shed 8 bases and J shed 0 bases, with 11 bases lying between them. The data were obtained in a study of tumor and adjacent non-tumor tissue in lung cancer. Study information: Patients were aged roughly 31 to 76, 9 to 10 men and about five women, stage I to III.

Study results and limitations: Significantly higher TCR diversity was found in tumor than normal lung.

The source material was distant non-tumor lung tissue. The J gene is TRBJ2-7, the V gene TRBV2, with a weak D call TRBD1 (6 bases). The receptor's source is an older woman with non-small cell lung cancer. CDR3: CASRLDSSYEQYF. The CDR3 region has the DNA TGTGCCAGCCGACTGGACAGCTCCTACGAGCAGTACTTC.